A single sample is the source of the 11 T cell receptor beta chains below, sequenced in a study of T cells after somatic rescue of genetic block. Produced via immunoSEQ multiplex PCR; TCRdb's table is partial and in-frame only. Counted here are about 72,000 clones, approximately 91% occurring once; the ten biggest clones make up approximately 2.7%. Material: peripheral blood mononuclear cells (PBMCs). These receptors came from a man younger than 40.

This chain links TRBV7-3 with TRBJ2-1; the match to TRBD2 covers 9 bases. V lost 2 bases and J lost 4; bases outside the gene matches: 3. Germline CDR1 SGHTA, CDR2 FQGTGA. This CDR3 has 15 residues. CDR3 DNA sequence: TGTGCCAGCAGCTTACTAGCGGGGCCATACAATGAGCAGTTCTTC. Translated: CASSLLAGPYNEQFF.

The rearrangement uses TRBV30 and TRBJ2-4; D could derive from TRBD1 or TRBD2 (5 bases each). Germline V CDR1 and CDR2: GTSNPN, SVGIG (reference sequence). Deletions cut 1 base from V and 8 bases from J, with 12 bases between. This CDR3 is built from 13 residues. CDR3 bases: TGTGCCTGGAGTGGGGACCAGATGGACATTCAGTACTTC. Encoded protein: CAWSGDQMDIQYF.

V gene TRBV6-5 combines with J gene TRBJ2-7; D is possibly TRBD1 (6 bases). Germline V gene lookup returns CDR1 MNHEY and CDR2 SVGAGI. V was clipped by 0 bases and J by 3 bases, with 12 bases between them. This CDR3 is built from 15 residues. The CDR3 DNA follows: TGTGCCAGCAGTTACTCAGCAGGGGCGGTCTACGAGCAGTACTTC. The encoded protein is CASSYSAGAVYEQYF.

A few counts support this clone. The V gene is TRBV2, the J gene TRBJ1-1; D is uncertain. V was cut by 9 bases and J by 8 bases, with 10 bases left in between. Looked up from germline, CDR1 is SNHLY and CDR2 is FYNNEI. The CDR3 is 10 amino acids. The CDR3 here is CARREVEAFF. The CDR3 DNA reads TGTGCCAGAAGGGAGGTAGAAGCTTTCTTT.

The chain combines TRBV10-3 with TRBJ2-1, with a weak D call TRBD1 (6 bases). The V and J ends lost 11 bases and 8 bases respectively, with 16 bases between them. This CDR3 comprises 12 residues. Germline assignment: CDR1 ENHRY and CDR2 SYGVKD. The CDR3 here is CASGTNGDEQFF. For the CDR3, the DNA is TGTGCCTCTGGGACAAATGGGGATGAGCAGTTCTTC.

The chain couples TRBV6-1 to TRBJ2-5, with a weak D call TRBD1 (6 bases). V was trimmed by 7 bases and J by 4 bases, leaving 10 bases between them. The CDR3 has 12 residues. The germline CDR1 and CDR2 sequences are MNHNS and SASEGT. The CDR3 loop is CASNFRGETQYF. CDR3 DNA: TGTGCCAGCAATTTCAGGGGAGAGACCCAGTACTTC.

The chain links TRBV7-2 to TRBJ1-1, with TRBD1 as a possible D gene (5 bases). The V end lost 1 base, the J end lost 7 bases, and 13 bases lay between the germline ends. CDR1 and CDR2 from the germline V gene are SGHTA and FQGNSA. The CDR3 runs to 14 residues. CDR3 nucleotides: TGTGCCAGCAGCTTAGGTACAGGCCGTCTTGAAGCTTTCTTT. This gives the protein CASSLGTGRLEAFF.

V and J are TRBV5-8 and TRBJ2-7; D might be TRBD2 (5 bases). The V end was cut by 3 bases, the J end by 4 bases, with 8 bases between. Germline assignment: CDR1 SGHTS and CDR2 YDEGEE. CDR3 length: 12 residues. The CDR3 here is CASSSTGYEQYF. DNA of the CDR3: TGTGCCAGCAGCTCGACGGGATACGAGCAGTACTTC. The whole variable domain, filled in from reference TRBV5-8 and TRBJ2-7, reads EAGVTQSPTHLIKTRGQQATLRCSPISGHTSVYWYQQALGLGLQFLLWYDEGEERNRGNFPPRFSGRQFPNYSSELNVNALELEDSALYLCASSSTGYEQYFGPGTRLTVT.

V is TRBV11-3 and J is TRBJ1-1, with D perhaps TRBD1 (5 bases). The CDR3 sequence is 15 residues long. The V gene lost 0 bases and the J gene lost 1 base, with 9 bases spanning the gap. Germline CDR1 and CDR2: SGHNT and YENEEA. In DNA form, the CDR3 reads TGTGCCAGCAGCTTAGATAGCGGGGCGAACACTGAAGCTTTCTTT. Residues: CASSLDSGANTEAFF.

The V gene is TRBV7-8, the J gene TRBJ2-1; weak D call: TRBD2 (7 bases). CDR1 SGHVS and CDR2 FQNEAQ come from the germline V gene. The germline V and J ends were trimmed by 2 bases and 13 bases, with 30 bases remaining between them. This CDR3 contains 18 residues. As DNA, the CDR3 is TGTGCCAGCAGCTTAAGTCGCTTGGGGACACCGGCGGGGGAGAGCCAGTTCTTC. It codes for CASSLSRLGTPAGESQFF.

The chain uses TRBV4-3 and TRBJ1-1; 7 bases are shared with TRBD1. This CDR3 is 14 amino acids long. J was trimmed by 4 bases and V by 1 base; bases with no gene match: 3. Germline V gives CDR1 LGHNA, CDR2 YSLEER. The DNA for the CDR3 is TGCGCCAGCAGCCAAGGAGGGGGCGGCACTGAAGCTTTCTTT. This encodes CASSQGGGGTEAFF.